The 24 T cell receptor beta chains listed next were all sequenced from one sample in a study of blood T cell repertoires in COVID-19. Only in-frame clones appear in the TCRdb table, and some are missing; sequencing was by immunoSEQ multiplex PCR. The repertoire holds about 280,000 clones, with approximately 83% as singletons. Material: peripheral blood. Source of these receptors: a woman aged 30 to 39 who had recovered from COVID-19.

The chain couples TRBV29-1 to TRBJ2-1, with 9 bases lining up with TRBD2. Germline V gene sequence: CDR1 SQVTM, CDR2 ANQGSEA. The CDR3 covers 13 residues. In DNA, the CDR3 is TGCAGGGTAGCGGGGGACTCCTACAATGAGCAGTTCTTC. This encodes CRVAGDSYNEQFF.

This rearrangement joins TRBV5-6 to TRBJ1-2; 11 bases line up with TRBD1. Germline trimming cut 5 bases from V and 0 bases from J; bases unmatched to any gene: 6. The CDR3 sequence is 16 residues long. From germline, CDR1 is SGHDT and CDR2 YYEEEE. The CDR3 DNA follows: TGTGCCAGCAGGCAGGGACAGGGGGATCCTAACTATGGCTACACCTTC. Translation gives CASRQGQGDPNYGYTF. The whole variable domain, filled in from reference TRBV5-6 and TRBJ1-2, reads DAGVTQSPTHLIKTRGQQVTLRCSPKSGHDTVSWYQQALGQGPQFIFQYYEEEERQRGNFPDRFSGHQFPNYSSELNVNALLLGDSALYLCASRQGQGDPNYGYTFGSGTRLTVV.

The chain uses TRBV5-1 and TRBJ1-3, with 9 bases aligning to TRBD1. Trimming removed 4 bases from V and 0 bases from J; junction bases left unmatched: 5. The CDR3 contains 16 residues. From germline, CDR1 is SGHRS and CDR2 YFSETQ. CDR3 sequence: CASSPQTGGSGNTIYF. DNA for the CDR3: TGCGCCAGCAGCCCCCAGACAGGGGGCTCTGGAAACACCATATATTTT.

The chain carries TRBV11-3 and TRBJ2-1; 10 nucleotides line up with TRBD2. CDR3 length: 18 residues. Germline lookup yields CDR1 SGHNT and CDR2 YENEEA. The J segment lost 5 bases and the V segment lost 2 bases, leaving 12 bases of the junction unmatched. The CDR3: CASSLFSLGSGRHNEQFF. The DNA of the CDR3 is TGTGCCAGCAGCTTATTCTCCCTAGGTAGCGGGAGGCACAATGAGCAGTTCTTC.

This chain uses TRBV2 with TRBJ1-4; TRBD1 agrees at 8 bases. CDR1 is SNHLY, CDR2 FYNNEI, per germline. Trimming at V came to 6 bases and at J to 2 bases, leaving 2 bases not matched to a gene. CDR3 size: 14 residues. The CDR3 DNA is TGTGCCAGCAGCCCAGGGGGCACTAATGAAAAACTGTTTTTT. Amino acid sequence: CASSPGGTNEKLFF.

The CDR3 protein is CASRQGGGYGYTF. CDR3 DNA sequence: TGTGCCAGCAGACAGGGGGGCGGCTATGGCTACACCTTC. The chain carries TRBV6-5 and TRBJ1-2; TRBD1 matches 8 bases. The CDR3 contains 13 residues. V shed 6 bases and J 4 bases; nucleotides not matched to a gene: 4. Germline V gives CDR1 MNHEY, CDR2 SVGAGI.

The DNA for the CDR3 is TGTGCCAGCAGACACGGAACCACAGGGTCTGGAAACACCATATATTTT. Encoded protein: CASRHGTTGSGNTIYF. The rearrangement links TRBV28 to TRBJ1-3; the D gene is possibly TRBD1 (6 bases). The CDR3 contains 16 residues. Germline values: CDR1 MDHEN, CDR2 SYDVKM. Between the trimmed V and J ends, which lost 6 bases and 1 base, there was a span of 16 bases.

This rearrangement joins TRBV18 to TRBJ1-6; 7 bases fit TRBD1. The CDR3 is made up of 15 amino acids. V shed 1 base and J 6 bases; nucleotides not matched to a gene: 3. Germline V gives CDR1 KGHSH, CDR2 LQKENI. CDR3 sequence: CASSPQGARNSPLHF. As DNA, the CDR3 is TGTGCCAGCTCACCACAGGGGGCGCGTAATTCACCCCTCCACTTT.

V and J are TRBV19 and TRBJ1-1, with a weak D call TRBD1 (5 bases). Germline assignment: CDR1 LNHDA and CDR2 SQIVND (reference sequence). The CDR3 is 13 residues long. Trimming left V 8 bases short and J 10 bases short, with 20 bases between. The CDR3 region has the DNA TGTGCCAGTCACCAGGGAGGTCTTTTTGGAGCTTTCTTT. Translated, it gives CASHQGGLFGAFF. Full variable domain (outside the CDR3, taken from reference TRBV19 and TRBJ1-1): DGGITQSPKYLFRKEGQNVTLSCEQNLNHDAMYWYRQDPGQGLRLIYYSQIVNDFQKGDIAEGYSVSREKKESFPLTVTSAQKNPTAFYLCASHQGGLFGAFFGQGTRLTVV.

This chain's CDR3 is CASSMALTGELFF. The DNA for the CDR3 is TGTGCCAGTAGTATGGCCCTCACCGGGGAGCTGTTTTTT. The chain is built from TRBV19 and TRBJ2-2; D is ambiguous. The germline V and J ends were trimmed by 3 bases and 4 bases, with 6 bases remaining between them. This CDR3 has 13 amino acids. Germline V gene lookup returns CDR1 LNHDA and CDR2 SQIVND (reference sequence).

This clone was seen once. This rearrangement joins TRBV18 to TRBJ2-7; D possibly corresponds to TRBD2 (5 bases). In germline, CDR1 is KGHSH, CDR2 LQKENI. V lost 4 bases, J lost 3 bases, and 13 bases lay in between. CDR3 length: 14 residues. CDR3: CASSLTGVNYEQYF. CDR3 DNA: TGTGCCAGCTCACTAACCGGGGTGAACTACGAGCAGTACTTC.

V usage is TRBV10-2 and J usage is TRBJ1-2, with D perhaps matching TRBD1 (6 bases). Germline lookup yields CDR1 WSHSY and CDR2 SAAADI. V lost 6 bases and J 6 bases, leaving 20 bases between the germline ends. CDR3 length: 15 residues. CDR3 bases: TGCGCCAGCAGGGATACAGGGTCGCAAGGGGATGGCTACACCTTC. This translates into CASRDTGSQGDGYTF.

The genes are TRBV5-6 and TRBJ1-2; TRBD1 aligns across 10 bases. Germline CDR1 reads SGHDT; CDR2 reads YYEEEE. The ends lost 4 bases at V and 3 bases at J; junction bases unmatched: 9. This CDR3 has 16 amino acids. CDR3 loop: CASSASRDRGHYGYTF. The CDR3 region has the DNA TGTGCCAGCAGCGCAAGCCGGGACAGGGGACACTATGGCTACACCTTC.

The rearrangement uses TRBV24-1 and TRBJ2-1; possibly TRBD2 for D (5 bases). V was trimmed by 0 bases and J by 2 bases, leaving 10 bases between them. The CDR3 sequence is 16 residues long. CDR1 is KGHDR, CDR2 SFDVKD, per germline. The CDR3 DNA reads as TGTGCCACCAGTGATTTGCGTGGGAGCGCCTACAATGAGCAGTTCTTC. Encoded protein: CATSDLRGSAYNEQFF.

This chain's CDR3 is CASSHNVGGNQPQHF. For the CDR3, the DNA is TGTGCCAGCAGCCATAATGTCGGGGGGAATCAGCCCCAGCATTTT. The gene calls are TRBV4-2 and TRBJ1-5, with a weak D call TRBD1 (5 bases). The CDR3 covers 15 residues. V was trimmed by 3 bases and J by 4 bases, leaving 13 bases between them. CDR1 is LGHNA, CDR2 YNFKEQ, per germline.

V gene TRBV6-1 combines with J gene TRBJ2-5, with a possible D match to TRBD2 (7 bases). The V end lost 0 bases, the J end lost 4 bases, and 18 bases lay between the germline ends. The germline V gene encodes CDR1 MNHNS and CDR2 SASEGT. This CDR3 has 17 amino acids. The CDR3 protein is CASSEAVRGRTRETQYF. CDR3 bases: TGTGCCAGCAGTGAAGCGGTCAGGGGCCGGACTAGAGAGACCCAGTACTTC.

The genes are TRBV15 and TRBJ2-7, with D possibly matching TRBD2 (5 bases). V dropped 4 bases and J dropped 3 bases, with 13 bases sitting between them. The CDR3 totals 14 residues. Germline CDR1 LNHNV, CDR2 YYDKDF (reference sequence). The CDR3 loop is CATSTNAGSYEQYF. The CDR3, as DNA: TGTGCCACCAGCACAAATGCGGGCAGCTACGAGCAGTACTTC. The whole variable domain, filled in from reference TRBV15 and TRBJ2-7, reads DAMVIQNPRYQVTQFGKPVTLSCSQTLNHNVMYWYQQKSSQAPKLLFHYYDKDFNNEADTPDNFQSRRPNTSFCFLDIRSPGLGDTAMYLCATSTNAGSYEQYFGPGTRLTVT.

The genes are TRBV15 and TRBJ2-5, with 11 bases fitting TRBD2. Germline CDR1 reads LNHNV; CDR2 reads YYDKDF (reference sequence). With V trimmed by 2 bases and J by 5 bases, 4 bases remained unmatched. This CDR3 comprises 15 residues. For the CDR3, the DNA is TGTGCCACCAGCAGAATAGCGGGAGGGCCGGAGACCCAGTACTTC. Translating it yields CATSRIAGGPETQYF.

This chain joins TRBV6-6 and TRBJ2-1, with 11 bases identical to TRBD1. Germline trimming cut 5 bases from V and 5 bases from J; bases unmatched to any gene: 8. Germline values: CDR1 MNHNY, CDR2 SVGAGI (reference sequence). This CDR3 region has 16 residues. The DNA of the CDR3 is TGTGCCAGCAGTCCCCCGGACAGGGGGCCCAACAATGAGCAGTTCTTC. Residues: CASSPPDRGPNNEQFF.

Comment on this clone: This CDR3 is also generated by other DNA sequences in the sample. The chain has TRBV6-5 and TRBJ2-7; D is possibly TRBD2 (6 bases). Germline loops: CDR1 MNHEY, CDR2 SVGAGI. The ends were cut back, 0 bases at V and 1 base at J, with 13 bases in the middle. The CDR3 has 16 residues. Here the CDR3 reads CASSYSSGGGSYEQYF. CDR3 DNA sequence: TGTGCCAGCAGTTACTCGTCTGGTGGGGGGTCCTACGAGCAGTACTTC.

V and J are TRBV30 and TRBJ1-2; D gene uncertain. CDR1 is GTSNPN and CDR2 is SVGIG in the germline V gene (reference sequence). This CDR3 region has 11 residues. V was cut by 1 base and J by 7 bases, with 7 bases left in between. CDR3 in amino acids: CAWSARSGYTF. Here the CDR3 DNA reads TGTGCCTGGAGTGCCAGATCTGGCTACACCTTC.

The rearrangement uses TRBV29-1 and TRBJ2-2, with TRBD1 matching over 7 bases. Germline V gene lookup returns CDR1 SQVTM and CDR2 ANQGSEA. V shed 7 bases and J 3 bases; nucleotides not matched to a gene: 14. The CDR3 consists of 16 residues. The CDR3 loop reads CSAIRGGAEDTGELFF. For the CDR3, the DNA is TGCAGCGCCATCCGAGGGGGCGCGGAGGACACCGGGGAGCTGTTTTTT.

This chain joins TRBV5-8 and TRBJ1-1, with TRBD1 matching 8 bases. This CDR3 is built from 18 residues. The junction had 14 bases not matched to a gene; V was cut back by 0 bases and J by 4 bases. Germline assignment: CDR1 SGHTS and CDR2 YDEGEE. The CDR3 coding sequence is TGTGCCAGCAGCTTGGATCGACTTTCTGTACAGGGGGTCACTGAAGCTTTCTTT. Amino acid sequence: CASSLDRLSVQGVTEAFF.

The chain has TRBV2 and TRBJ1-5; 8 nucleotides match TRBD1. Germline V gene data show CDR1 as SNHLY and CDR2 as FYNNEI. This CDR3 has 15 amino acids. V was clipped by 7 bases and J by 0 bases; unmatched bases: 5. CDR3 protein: CASKGDRYSNQPQHF. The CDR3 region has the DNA TGTGCCAGCAAAGGGGACAGGTATAGCAATCAGCCCCAGCATTTT.